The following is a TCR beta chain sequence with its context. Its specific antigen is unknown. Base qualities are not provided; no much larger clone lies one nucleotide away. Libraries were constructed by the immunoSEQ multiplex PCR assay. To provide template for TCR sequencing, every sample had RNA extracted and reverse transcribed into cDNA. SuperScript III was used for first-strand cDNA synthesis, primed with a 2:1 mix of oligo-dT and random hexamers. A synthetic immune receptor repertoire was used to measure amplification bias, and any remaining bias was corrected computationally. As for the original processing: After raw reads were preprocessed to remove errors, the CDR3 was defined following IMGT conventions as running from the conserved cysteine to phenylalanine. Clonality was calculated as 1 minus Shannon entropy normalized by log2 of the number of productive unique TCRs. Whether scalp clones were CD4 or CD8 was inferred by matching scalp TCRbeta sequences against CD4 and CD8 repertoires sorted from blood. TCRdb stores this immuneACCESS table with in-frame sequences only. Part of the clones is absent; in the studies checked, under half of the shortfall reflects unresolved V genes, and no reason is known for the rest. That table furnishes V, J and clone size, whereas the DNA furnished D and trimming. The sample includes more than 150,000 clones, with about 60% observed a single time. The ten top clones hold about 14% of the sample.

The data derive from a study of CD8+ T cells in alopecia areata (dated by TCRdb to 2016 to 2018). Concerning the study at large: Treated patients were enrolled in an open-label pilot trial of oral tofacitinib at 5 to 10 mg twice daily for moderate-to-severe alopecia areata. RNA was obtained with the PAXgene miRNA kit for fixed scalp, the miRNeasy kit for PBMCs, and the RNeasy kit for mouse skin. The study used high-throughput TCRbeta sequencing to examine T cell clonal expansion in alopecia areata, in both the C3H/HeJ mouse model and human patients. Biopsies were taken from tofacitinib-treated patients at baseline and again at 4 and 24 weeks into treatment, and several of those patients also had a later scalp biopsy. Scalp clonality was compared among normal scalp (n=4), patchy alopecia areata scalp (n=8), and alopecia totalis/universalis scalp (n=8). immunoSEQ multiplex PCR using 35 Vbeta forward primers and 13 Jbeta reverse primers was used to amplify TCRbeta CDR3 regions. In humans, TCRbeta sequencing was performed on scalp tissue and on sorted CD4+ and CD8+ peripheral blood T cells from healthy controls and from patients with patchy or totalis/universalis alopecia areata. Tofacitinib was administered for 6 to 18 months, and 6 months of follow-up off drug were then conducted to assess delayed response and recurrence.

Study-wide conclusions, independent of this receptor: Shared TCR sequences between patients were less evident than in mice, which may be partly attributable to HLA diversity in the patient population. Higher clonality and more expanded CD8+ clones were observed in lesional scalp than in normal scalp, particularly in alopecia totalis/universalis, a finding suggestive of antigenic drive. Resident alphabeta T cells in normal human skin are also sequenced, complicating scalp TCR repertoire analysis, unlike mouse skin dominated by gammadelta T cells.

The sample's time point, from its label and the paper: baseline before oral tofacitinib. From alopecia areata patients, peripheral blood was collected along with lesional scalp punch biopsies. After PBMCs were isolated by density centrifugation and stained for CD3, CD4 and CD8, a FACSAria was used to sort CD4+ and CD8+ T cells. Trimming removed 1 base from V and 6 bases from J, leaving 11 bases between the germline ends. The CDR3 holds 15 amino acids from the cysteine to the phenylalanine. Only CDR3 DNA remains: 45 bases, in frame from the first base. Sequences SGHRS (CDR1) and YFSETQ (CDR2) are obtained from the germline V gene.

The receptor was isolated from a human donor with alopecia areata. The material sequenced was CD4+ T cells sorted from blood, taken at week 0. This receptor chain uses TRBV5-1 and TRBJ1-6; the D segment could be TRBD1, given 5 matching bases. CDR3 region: CASSLNLGTNSPLHF. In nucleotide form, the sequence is TGCGCCAGCAGCTTGAATCTAGGGACTAATTCACCCCTCCACTTT.